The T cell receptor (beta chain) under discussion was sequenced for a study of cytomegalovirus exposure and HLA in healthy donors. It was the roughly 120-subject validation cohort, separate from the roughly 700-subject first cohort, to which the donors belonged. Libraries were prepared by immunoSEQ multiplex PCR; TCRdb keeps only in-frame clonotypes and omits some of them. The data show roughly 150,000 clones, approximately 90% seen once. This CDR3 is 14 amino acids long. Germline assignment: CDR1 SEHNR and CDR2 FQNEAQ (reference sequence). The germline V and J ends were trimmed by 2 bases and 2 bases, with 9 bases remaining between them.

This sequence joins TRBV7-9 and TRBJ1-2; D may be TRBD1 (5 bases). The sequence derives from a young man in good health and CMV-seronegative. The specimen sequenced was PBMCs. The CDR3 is CASSLLGLNYGYTF. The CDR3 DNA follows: TGTGCCAGCAGCTTATTGGGACTGAACTATGGCTACACCTTC.